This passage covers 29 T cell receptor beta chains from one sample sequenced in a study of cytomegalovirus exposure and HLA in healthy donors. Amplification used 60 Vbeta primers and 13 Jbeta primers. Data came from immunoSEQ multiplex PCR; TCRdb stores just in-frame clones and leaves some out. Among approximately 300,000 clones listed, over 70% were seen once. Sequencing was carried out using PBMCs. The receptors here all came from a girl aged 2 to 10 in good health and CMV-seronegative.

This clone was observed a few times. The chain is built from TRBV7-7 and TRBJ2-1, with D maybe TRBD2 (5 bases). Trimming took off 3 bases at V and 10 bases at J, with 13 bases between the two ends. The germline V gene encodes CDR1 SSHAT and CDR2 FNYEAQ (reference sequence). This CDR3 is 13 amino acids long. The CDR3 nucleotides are TGTGCCAGCAGCTTGGGGAGTCTCGGGGAGCAGTTCTTC. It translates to CASSLGSLGEQFF.

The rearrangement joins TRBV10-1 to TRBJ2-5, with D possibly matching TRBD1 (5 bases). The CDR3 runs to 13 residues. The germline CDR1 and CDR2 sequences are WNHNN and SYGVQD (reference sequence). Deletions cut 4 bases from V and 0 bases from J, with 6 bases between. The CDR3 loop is CASSGQYQETQYF. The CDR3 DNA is TGCGCCAGCAGTGGACAGTACCAAGAGACCCAGTACTTC.

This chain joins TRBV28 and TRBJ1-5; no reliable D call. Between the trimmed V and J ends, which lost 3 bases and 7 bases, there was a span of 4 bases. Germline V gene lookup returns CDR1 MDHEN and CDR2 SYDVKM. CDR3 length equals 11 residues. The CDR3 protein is CASSFQQPQHF. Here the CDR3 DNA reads TGTGCCAGCAGTTTTCAGCAGCCCCAGCATTTT. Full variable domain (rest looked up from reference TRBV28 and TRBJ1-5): DVKVTQSSRYLVKRTGEKVFLECVQDMDHENMFWYRQDPGLGLRLIYFSYDVKMKEKGDIPEGYSVSREKKERFSLILESASTNQTSMYLCASSFQQPQHFGDGTRLSIL.

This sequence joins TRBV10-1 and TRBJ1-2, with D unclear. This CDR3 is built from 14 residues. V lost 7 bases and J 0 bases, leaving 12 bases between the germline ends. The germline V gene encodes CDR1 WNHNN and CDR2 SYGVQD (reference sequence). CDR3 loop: CASISREANYGYTF. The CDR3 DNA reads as TGCGCCAGCATCAGCCGGGAGGCTAACTATGGCTACACCTTC.

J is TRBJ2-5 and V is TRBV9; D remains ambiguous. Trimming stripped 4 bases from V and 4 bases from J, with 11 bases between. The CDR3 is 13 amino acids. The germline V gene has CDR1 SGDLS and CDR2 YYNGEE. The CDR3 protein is CASSPRSSETQYF. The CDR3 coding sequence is TGTGCCAGCAGCCCCAGAAGTTCAGAGACCCAGTACTTC.

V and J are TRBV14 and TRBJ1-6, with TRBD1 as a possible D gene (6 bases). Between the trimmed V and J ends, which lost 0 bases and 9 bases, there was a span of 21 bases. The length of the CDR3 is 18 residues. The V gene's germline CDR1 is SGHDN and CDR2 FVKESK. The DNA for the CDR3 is TGTGCCAGCAGCCAAGACCGTAGAAACAGGGCGTACAGTTCACCCCTCCACTTT. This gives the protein CASSQDRRNRAYSSPLHF.

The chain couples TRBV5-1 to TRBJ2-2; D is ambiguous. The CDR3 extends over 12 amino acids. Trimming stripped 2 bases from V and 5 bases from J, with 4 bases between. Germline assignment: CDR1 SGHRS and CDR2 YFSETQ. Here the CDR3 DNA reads TGCGCCAGCAGCTTCTATACCGGGGAGCTGTTTTTT. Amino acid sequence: CASSFYTGELFF. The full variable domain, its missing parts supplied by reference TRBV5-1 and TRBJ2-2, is KAGVTQTPRYLIKTRGQQVTLSCSPISGHRSVSWYQQTPGQGLQFLFEYFSETQRNKGNFPGRFSGRQFSNSRSEMNVSTLELGDSALYLCASSFYTGELFFGEGSRLTVL.

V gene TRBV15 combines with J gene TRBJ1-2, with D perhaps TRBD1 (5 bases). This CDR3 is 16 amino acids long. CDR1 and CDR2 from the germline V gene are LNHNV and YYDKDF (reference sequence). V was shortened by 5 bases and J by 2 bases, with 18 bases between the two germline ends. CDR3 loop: CATSGEVRQTNYGYTF. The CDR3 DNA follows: TGTGCCACCAGCGGTGAAGTGAGACAGACAAACTATGGCTACACCTTC.

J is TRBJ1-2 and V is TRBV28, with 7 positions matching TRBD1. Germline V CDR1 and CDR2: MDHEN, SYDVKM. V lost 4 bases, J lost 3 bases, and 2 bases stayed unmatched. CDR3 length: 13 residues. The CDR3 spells CASSSGQDYGYTF. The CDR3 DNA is TGTGCCAGCAGTTCAGGACAGGACTATGGCTACACCTTC.

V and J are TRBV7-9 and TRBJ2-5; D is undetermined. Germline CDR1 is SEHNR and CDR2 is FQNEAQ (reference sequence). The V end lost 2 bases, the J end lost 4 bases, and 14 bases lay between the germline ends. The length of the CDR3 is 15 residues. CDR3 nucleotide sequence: TGTGCCAGCAGCTTAAGTCCCCGTTCGAGAGAGACCCAGTACTTC. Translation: CASSLSPRSRETQYF. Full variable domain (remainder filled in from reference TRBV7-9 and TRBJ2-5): DTGVSQNPRHKITKRGQNVTFRCDPISEHNRLYWYRQTLGQGPEFLTYFQNEAQLEKSRLLSDRFSAERPKGSFSTLEIQRTEQGDSAMYLCASSLSPRSRETQYFGPGTRLLVL.

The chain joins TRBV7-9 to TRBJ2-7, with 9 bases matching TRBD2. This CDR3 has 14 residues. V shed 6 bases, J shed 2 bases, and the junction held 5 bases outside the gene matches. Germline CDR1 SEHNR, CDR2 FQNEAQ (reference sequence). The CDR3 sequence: CASRPGGGAYEQYF. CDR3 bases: TGTGCCAGCAGACCGGGCGGGGGGGCCTACGAGCAGTACTTC. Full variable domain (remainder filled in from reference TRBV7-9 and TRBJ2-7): DTGVSQNPRHKITKRGQNVTFRCDPISEHNRLYWYRQTLGQGPEFLTYFQNEAQLEKSRLLSDRFSAERPKGSFSTLEIQRTEQGDSAMYLCASRPGGGAYEQYFGPGTRLTVT.

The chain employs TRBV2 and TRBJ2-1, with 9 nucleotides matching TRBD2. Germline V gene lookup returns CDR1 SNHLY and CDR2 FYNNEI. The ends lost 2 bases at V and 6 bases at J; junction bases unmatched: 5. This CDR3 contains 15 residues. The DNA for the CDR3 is TGTGCCAGCAGTGAACTAGCGGGGACCACCAATGAGCAGTTCTTC. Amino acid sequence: CASSELAGTTNEQFF.

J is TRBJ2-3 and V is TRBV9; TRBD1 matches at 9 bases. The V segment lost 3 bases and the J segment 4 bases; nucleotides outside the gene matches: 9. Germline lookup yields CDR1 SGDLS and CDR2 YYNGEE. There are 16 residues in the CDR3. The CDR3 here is CASSGWTGAVPDTQYF. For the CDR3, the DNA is TGTGCCAGCAGCGGATGGACAGGGGCAGTCCCAGATACGCAGTATTTT.

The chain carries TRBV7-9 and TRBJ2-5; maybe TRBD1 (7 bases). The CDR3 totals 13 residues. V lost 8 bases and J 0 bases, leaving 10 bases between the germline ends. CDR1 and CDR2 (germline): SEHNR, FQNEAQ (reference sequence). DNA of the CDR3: TGTGCCAGCGCGGGACAGAACCAAGAGACCCAGTACTTC. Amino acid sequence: CASAGQNQETQYF.

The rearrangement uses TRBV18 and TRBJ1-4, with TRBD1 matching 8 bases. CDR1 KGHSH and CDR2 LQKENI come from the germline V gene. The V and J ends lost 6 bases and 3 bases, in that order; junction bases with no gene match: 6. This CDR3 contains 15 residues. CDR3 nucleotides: TGTGCCAGCTCCCTACGCAGGGGGCCTAATGAAAAACTGTTTTTT. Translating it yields CASSLRRGPNEKLFF.

The CDR3 sequence: CASSPGAGTGRSYNEQFF. Here the CDR3 DNA reads TGCGCCAGCAGCCCGGGGGCCGGGACAGGGAGGTCCTACAATGAGCAGTTCTTC. V usage is TRBV5-1 and J usage is TRBJ2-1; 9 positions agree with TRBD1. This CDR3 contains 18 residues. With V trimmed by 4 bases and J by 1 base, 12 bases remained unmatched. Germline V gene lookup returns CDR1 SGHRS and CDR2 YFSETQ.

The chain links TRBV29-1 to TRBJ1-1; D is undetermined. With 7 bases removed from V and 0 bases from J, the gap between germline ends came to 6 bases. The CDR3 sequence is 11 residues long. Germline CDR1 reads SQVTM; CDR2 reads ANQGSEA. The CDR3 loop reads CSGDLNTEAFF. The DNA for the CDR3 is TGCAGCGGTGACTTGAACACTGAAGCTTTCTTT.

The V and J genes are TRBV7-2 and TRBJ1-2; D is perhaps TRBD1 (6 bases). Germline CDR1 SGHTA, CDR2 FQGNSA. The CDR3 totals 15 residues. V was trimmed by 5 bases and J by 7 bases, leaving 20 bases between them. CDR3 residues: CASSVLQGPLRGYTF. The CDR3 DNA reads TGTGCCAGCAGCGTATTACAGGGACCTCTCCGTGGCTACACCTTC.

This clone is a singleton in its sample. The CDR3 reads CASMPRVGYQPQHF. Here the CDR3 DNA reads TGTGCCAGCATGCCCAGGGTAGGTTATCAGCCCCAGCATTTT. The chain recombines TRBV2 with TRBJ1-5, with D maybe TRBD1 (5 bases). The V end was cut by 7 bases, the J end by 5 bases, with 15 bases between. The CDR3 consists of 14 residues. The germline CDR1 and CDR2 sequences are SNHLY and FYNNEI.

CDR3 sequence reads: CASGGGYYTDTQYF. DNA for the CDR3: TGTGCCAGTGGGGGCGGTTATTACACAGATACGCAGTATTTT. V and J are TRBV19 and TRBJ2-3; TRBD1 is a possible D gene (6 bases). CDR1 is LNHDA and CDR2 is SQIVND in the germline V gene (reference sequence). The V gene lost 8 bases and the J gene lost 2 bases, with 14 bases spanning the gap. The length of the CDR3 is 14 residues. Complete variable domain (other parts from reference TRBV19 and TRBJ2-3): DGGITQSPKYLFRKEGQNVTLSCEQNLNHDAMYWYRQDPGQGLRLIYYSQIVNDFQKGDIAEGYSVSREKKESFPLTVTSAQKNPTAFYLCASGGGYYTDTQYFGPGTRLTVL.

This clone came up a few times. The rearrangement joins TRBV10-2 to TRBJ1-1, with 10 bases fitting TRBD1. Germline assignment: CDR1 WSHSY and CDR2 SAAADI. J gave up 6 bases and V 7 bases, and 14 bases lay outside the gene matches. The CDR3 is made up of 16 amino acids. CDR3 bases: TGCGCCAGCACTGACAGGGGGCCACGACAGTACGCTGAAGCTTTCTTT. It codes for CASTDRGPRQYAEAFF.

The CDR3 reads CASSLGGLSTDTQYF. The CDR3 DNA reads as TGCGCCAGCAGCTTGGGGGGGCTAAGCACAGATACGCAGTATTTT. The gene calls are TRBV5-1 and TRBJ2-3, with D possibly matching TRBD1 (6 bases). The CDR3 loop spans 15 amino acids. Germline values: CDR1 SGHRS, CDR2 YFSETQ. The germline V and J ends were trimmed by 0 bases and 0 bases, with 8 bases remaining between them.

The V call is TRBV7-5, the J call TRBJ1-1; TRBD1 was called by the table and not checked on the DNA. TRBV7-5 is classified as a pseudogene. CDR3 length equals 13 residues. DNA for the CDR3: TGTGCCAGAAGCATGACAGGGAACACTGAAGCTTTCTTT. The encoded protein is CARSMTGNTEAFF.

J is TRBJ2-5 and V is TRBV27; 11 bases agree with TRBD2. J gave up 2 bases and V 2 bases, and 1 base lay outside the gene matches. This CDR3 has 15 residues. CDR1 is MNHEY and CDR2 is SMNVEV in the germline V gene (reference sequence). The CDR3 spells CASSLIAGGQETQYF. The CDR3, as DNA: TGTGCCAGCAGTTTAATAGCGGGGGGGCAAGAGACCCAGTACTTC.

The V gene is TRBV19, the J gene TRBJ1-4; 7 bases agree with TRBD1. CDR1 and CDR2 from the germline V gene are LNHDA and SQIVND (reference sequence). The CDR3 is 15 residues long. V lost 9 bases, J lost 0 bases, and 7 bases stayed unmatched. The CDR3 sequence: CASKRGRSTNEKLFF. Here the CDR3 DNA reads TGTGCCAGCAAGAGGGGGCGCTCAACTAATGAAAAACTGTTTTTT.

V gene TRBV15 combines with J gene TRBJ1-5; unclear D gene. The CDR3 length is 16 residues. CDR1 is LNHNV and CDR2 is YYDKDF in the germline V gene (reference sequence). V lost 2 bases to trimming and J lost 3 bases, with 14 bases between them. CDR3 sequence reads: CATSRRTAVPNQPQHF. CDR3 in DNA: TGTGCCACCAGCAGACGCACAGCGGTACCCAATCAGCCCCAGCATTTT. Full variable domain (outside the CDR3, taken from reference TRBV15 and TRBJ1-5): DAMVIQNPRYQVTQFGKPVTLSCSQTLNHNVMYWYQQKSSQAPKLLFHYYDKDFNNEADTPDNFQSRRPNTSFCFLDIRSPGLGDTAMYLCATSRRTAVPNQPQHFGDGTRLSIL.

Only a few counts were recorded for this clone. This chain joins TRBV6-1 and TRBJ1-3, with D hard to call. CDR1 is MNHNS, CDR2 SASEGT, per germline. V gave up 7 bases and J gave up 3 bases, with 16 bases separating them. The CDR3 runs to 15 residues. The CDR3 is CASKLTGIFGNTIYF. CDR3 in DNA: TGTGCCAGCAAACTCACTGGTATTTTTGGAAACACCATATATTTT.

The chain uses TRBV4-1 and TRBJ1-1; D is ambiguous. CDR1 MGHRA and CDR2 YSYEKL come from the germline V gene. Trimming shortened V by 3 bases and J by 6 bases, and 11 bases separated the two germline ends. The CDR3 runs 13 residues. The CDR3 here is CASSQEGRAEAFF. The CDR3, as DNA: TGCGCCAGCAGCCAGGAGGGCCGGGCTGAAGCTTTCTTT.

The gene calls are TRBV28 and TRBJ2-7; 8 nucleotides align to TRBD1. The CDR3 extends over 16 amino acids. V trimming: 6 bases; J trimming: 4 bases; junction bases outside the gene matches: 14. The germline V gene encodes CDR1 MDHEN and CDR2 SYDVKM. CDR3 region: CASRGDPGRGLYEQYF. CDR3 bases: TGTGCCAGCAGAGGGGATCCCGGCAGGGGGCTATACGAGCAGTACTTC.